A single sample gave rise to the 19 T cell receptor beta chains below, sequenced in a study of cytomegalovirus exposure and HLA in healthy donors (dated by TCRdb to about 2017). Library preparation employed the immunoSEQ multiplex PCR assay. The multiplex PCR relied on a mix of 60 forward primers for TCR Vbeta segments and 13 reverse primers for TCR Jbeta segments. The clones in this table, taken by TCRdb from immuneACCESS, are in-frame only. Not every clone is retained; where verified, under half of the shortfall comes from an unresolved V gene, and the cause of the rest is unknown. This sample has tens of thousands of clones in its table, and around two thirds of those were observed once. About 6.9% of the sample lies in the top ten. Sequencing was done on a sample of PBMCs. The receptor source for this set is a woman between 50 and 59 years old in good health and CMV-seropositive.

CDR3 protein: CASSRGGGTEAFF. The CDR3, as DNA: TGTGCCAGCAGCCGTGGGGGAGGCACTGAAGCTTTCTTT. V is TRBV7-3 and J is TRBJ1-1; D might be TRBD1 (5 bases). The V end lost 5 bases, the J end lost 4 bases, and 11 bases lay between the germline ends. There are 13 residues in the CDR3. CDR1 and CDR2 (germline): SGHTA, FQGTGA.

The V and J genes are TRBV5-4 and TRBJ2-7, with a tentative D call TRBD2 (5 bases). V shed 4 bases and J shed 4 bases, with 12 bases lying between them. Germline V gene lookup returns CDR1 SGHNT and CDR2 YYREEE (reference sequence). The CDR3 has 13 residues. CDR3 nucleotides: TGTGCCAGCAGCCGACCCCCGGGGTACGAGCAGTACTTC. Protein product: CASSRPPGYEQYF.

This clone was seen a single time. The rearrangement uses TRBV6-5 and TRBJ1-1; D is perhaps TRBD1 (6 bases). The CDR3 is 12 amino acids. V dropped 8 bases and J dropped 1 base, with 8 bases sitting between them. The germline V gene encodes CDR1 MNHEY and CDR2 SVGAGI. DNA of the CDR3: TGTGCCAGCGGGGGGGCGAACACTGAAGCTTTCTTT. It translates to CASGGANTEAFF.

This clone was counted once. The junction departs from the called germline gene at one end, perhaps through a read error. The chain links TRBV7-9 to TRBJ1-2; 7 bases line up with TRBD1. CDR1 is SEHNR, CDR2 FQNEAQ, per germline (reference sequence). The CDR3 contains 11 residues. In nucleotides, the CDR3 is TGTGCCAGCAGCTTACAGGGACAGTGGGGCTTC. Its translation is CASSLQGQWGF.

The chain employs TRBV19 and TRBJ1-1; 7 nucleotides align to TRBD1. The germline CDR1 and CDR2 sequences are LNHDA and SQIVND (reference sequence). Unmatched junction bases numbered 9, after V lost 7 bases and J lost 1 base. This CDR3 has 15 amino acids. The CDR3 is CASIAQGTANTEAFF. DNA for the CDR3: TGTGCCAGTATCGCACAGGGGACTGCGAACACTGAAGCTTTCTTT. Full variable domain (remainder filled in from reference TRBV19 and TRBJ1-1): DGGITQSPKYLFRKEGQNVTLSCEQNLNHDAMYWYRQDPGQGLRLIYYSQIVNDFQKGDIAEGYSVSREKKESFPLTVTSAQKNPTAFYLCASIAQGTANTEAFFGQGTRLTVV.

In its sample, this clone was seen a few times. The gene calls are TRBV6-5 and TRBJ1-1; D is perhaps TRBD1 (6 bases). The CDR3 has 14 amino acids. CDR1 and CDR2 from the germline V gene are MNHEY and SVGAGI. V shed 6 bases and J shed 0 bases, with 11 bases lying between them. CDR3 in amino acids: CASRMGHMNTEAFF. In DNA form, the CDR3 reads TGTGCCAGCAGGATGGGACATATGAACACTGAAGCTTTCTTT.

This clone was seen a few times. The chain joins TRBV25-1 to TRBJ2-2, with D possibly TRBD1 on 5 matching bases. CDR1 is MGHDK, CDR2 SYGVNS, per germline. Trimming stripped 2 bases from V and 3 bases from J, with 10 bases between. The CDR3 has 15 amino acids. CDR3 sequence reads: CASSELRVDTGELFF. In DNA, the CDR3 is TGTGCCAGCAGTGAACTCAGGGTGGACACCGGGGAGCTGTTTTTT.

The chain carries TRBV6-6 and TRBJ1-5; tentatively, D is TRBD1 (6 bases). CDR3 length equals 16 residues. With 2 bases removed from V and 0 bases from J, the gap between germline ends came to 11 bases. The V gene's germline CDR1 is MNHNY and CDR2 SVGAGI (reference sequence). The CDR3 DNA sequence: TGTGCCAGCAGTTACGCCCAACAGGGTAGCAATCAGCCCCAGCATTTT. Protein sequence: CASSYAQQGSNQPQHF.

The chain employs TRBV2 and TRBJ1-6; a possible D gene is TRBD1 (5 bases). The CDR3 sequence is 14 residues long. Germline-derived CDR1 and CDR2 are SNHLY and FYNNEI. V gave up 6 bases and J gave up 7 bases, with 13 bases separating them. The CDR3 nucleotides are TGTGCCAGCAGAAGGGGATTAACCAATTCACCCCTCCACTTT. Translated: CASRRGLTNSPLHF.

This chain joins TRBV9 and TRBJ1-2, with TRBD1 matching over 7 bases. Germline assignment: CDR1 SGDLS and CDR2 YYNGEE. Trimming took 3 bases from V and 6 from J; bases not matched to a gene: 11. The CDR3 extends over 15 amino acids. CDR3 coding DNA: TGTGCCAGCAGCGCAACGACAGGGACCTTGAATGGCTACACCTTC. Translation: CASSATTGTLNGYTF.

The chain joins TRBV13 to TRBJ2-5; weak D call: TRBD2 (6 bases). The end of the DNA is better explained by TRBJ2-7, so the J call may be wrong. The CDR3 extends over 13 amino acids. The germline CDR1 and CDR2 sequences are PRHDT and FYEKMQ (reference sequence). The CDR3 loop is CASSPGLRGEQYF. In DNA form, the CDR3 reads TGTGCCAGCAGCCCGGGACTCCGCGGCGAGCAGTACTTC.

The rearrangement joins TRBV9 to TRBJ2-2; weak D call: TRBD2 (5 bases). This CDR3 region has 14 residues. V was pared by 3 bases and J by 8 bases, with 14 bases between. Germline CDR1 and CDR2: SGDLS and YYNGEE. The CDR3 loop is CASSGGEAAGELFF. DNA for the CDR3: TGTGCCAGCAGCGGGGGAGAAGCGGCTGGGGAGCTGTTTTTT.

The rearrangement links TRBV5-4 to TRBJ2-3; possible D gene TRBD2, 6 bases. V was trimmed by 2 bases and J by 1 base, leaving 11 bases between them. CDR3 size: 15 residues. Germline CDR1 SGHNT, CDR2 YYREEE (reference sequence). CDR3 residues: CASSLGPGGTDTQYF. The CDR3 nucleotides are TGTGCCAGCAGCTTAGGTCCGGGAGGCACAGATACGCAGTATTTT.

This clone has a handful of counts. The rearrangement uses TRBV2 and TRBJ2-5; D gene ambiguous. Germline assignment: CDR1 SNHLY and CDR2 FYNNEI. Trimming stripped 2 bases from V and 1 base from J, with 5 bases between. This CDR3 has 13 residues. The CDR3 nucleotides are TGTGCCAGCAGTGAAAATCGCCAAGAGACCCAGTACTTC. This sequence encodes CASSENRQETQYF.

The CDR3 DNA reads as TGCGCCAGCATGGCTACCCTAGACGGGGAGCTGTTTTTT. This encodes CASMATLDGELFF. This chain uses TRBV5-1 with TRBJ2-2, with D hard to call. The V end was cut by 6 bases, the J end by 7 bases, with 13 bases between. The CDR3 sequence is 13 residues long. CDR1 SGHRS and CDR2 YFSETQ come from the germline V gene. Based on the CDR3 plus reference TRBV5-1 and TRBJ2-2, the full variable domain is KAGVTQTPRYLIKTRGQQVTLSCSPISGHRSVSWYQQTPGQGLQFLFEYFSETQRNKGNFPGRFSGRQFSNSRSEMNVSTLELGDSALYLCASMATLDGELFFGEGSRLTVL.

This clone was counted only a few times. The rearrangement uses TRBV4-2 and TRBJ2-5; D might be TRBD1 (7 bases). CDR3 length equals 17 residues. CDR1 is LGHNA and CDR2 is YNFKEQ in the germline V gene. V was shortened by 3 bases and J by 1 base, with 18 bases between the two germline ends. The CDR3 is CASSQSPAGTVQETQYF. The CDR3 bases are TGTGCCAGCAGCCAGTCCCCGGCGGGGACAGTCCAAGAGACCCAGTACTTC.

This clone was counted only a few times. The chain uses TRBV2 and TRBJ2-7; 7 nucleotides match TRBD2. The germline V gene has CDR1 SNHLY and CDR2 FYNNEI. The ends lost 3 bases at V and 3 bases at J; junction bases unmatched: 5. This CDR3 is built from 14 residues. The CDR3 DNA reads TGTGCCAGCAGTGAGGTCCAGCGGGGCTACGAGCAGTACTTC. Translating gives CASSEVQRGYEQYF.

J is TRBJ1-5 and V is TRBV7-9; 7 nucleotides align to TRBD1. V dropped 5 bases and J dropped 0; count of bases not matched to a gene: 4. This CDR3 contains 15 residues. Germline CDR1 is SEHNR and CDR2 is FQNEAQ (reference sequence). The CDR3 sequence is CASSPTGSSNQPQHF. CDR3 bases: TGTGCCAGCAGCCCGACAGGGAGTAGCAATCAGCCCCAGCATTTT.

This clone appeared once. This chain links TRBV6-5 with TRBJ1-6; D ambiguous. The CDR3 covers 14 residues. Germline V gene sequence: CDR1 MNHEY, CDR2 SVGAGI. V lost 0 bases and J lost 6, with 6 bases in between. CDR3 residues: CASSYSTGNSPLHF. CDR3 coding DNA: TGTGCCAGCAGTTACTCGACGGGTAATTCACCCCTCCACTTT.